This paragraph reports one T cell receptor beta chain. The antigen remains unidentified. CDR3 size: 15 residues. The V and J ends lost 7 bases and 5 bases respectively, with 20 bases between them. CDR1 is MNHEY, CDR2 SVGAGI, per germline. The data are from a study of a mutant IDH1 vaccine in newly diagnosed glioma. The overall study: Males made up around 62% and females about 40% of treated patients, whose mean age was approximately 43 years. Patients were pretreated with radiotherapy, temozolomide, or both, mostly both.

The study, taken as a whole, reports: Vaccine-induced responses were seen in about 93% of patients, spanning several MHC alleles.

Sequencing used immunoSEQ multiplex PCR; TCRdb keeps in-frame clones, though not all of them. The table includes some 21,000 clones, around 85% detected once. Documented time point: baseline, week 1 (first vaccination visit). Treatment meaning: pre-vaccination baseline after standard-of-care therapy. Material: PBMCs, obtained from a glioma patient treated with radiotherapy, temozolomide or both. The J gene is TRBJ1-2, the V gene TRBV6-5; no firm D call. The receptor was derived from a man in his forties with glioma. CDR3 sequence reads: CASMRSLAVEYGYTF. CDR3 in DNA: TGTGCCAGCATGCGTTCCCTCGCAGTAGAATATGGCTACACCTTC.